What follows is one T cell receptor (beta chain) and its context. Its cognate antigen is unknown. This sample is part of a study of cytomegalovirus exposure and HLA in healthy donors. With 3 bases removed from V and 6 bases from J, the gap between germline ends came to 5 bases. This CDR3 comprises 12 residues. In germline, CDR1 is MDHEN, CDR2 SYDVKM. 13 Jbeta primers and 60 Vbeta primers were used for the PCR. The table came from immunoSEQ multiplex PCR; TCRdb's copy has only in-frame clones and leaves some out. Here the sample spans about 86,000 clones, 70% to 80% being singletons. Notes on the study in general: An analysis that was carried out later associated 15,000 to 20,000 TCR beta sequences with HLA alleles at 0.05 false discovery rate. About 87% or about 30% of the time was how often most TCR beta V segments were productive, according to an earlier analysis. The authors considered a cluster of highly shared sequence variants likely to be a sequencing artifact.

This chain links TRBV28 with TRBJ2-2; D gene uncertain. The receptor comes from a woman in her forties in good health and CMV-seropositive. Sequencing input: PBMCs. The CDR3 sequence: CASSFLPGELFF. The CDR3 DNA sequence: TGTGCCAGCAGTTTCCTTCCCGGGGAGCTGTTTTTT.